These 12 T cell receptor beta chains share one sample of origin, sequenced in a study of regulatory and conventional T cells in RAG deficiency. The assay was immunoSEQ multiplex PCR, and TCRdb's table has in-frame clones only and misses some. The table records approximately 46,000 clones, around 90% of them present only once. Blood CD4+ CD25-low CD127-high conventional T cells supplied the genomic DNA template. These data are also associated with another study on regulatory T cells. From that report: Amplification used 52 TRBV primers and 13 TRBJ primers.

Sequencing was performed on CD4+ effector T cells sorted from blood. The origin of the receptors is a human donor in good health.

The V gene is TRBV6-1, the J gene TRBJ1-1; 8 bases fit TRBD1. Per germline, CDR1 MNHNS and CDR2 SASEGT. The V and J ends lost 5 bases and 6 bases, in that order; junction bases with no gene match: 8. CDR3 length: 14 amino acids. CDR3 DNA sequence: TGTGCCAGCAGTTCCCGACAGGGGAGTTCTGAAGCTTTCTTT. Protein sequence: CASSSRQGSSEAFF.

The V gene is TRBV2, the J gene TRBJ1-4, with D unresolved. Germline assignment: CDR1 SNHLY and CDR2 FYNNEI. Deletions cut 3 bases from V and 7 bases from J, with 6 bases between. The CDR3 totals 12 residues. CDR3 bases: TGTGCCAGCAGTGATGTGACTGAAAAACTGTTTTTT. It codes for CASSDVTEKLFF. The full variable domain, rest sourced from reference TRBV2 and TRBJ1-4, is EPEVTQTPSHQVTQMGQEVILRCVPISNHLYFYWYRQILGQKVEFLVSFYNNEISEKSEIFDDQFSVERPDGSNFTLKIRSTKLEDSAMYFCASSDVTEKLFFGSGTQLSVL.

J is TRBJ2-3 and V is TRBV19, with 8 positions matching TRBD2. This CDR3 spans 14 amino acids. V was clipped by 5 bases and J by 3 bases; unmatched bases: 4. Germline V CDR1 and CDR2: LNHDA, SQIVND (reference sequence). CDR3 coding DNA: TGTGCCAGTAGTGGTACTAGCGGTACAGATACGCAGTATTTT. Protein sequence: CASSGTSGTDTQYF.

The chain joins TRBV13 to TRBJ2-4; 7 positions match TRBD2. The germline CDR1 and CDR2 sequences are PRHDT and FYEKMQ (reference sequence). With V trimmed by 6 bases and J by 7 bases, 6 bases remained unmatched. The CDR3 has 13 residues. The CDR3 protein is CASSSTGRNIQYF. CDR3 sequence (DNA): TGTGCCAGCAGTTCCACCGGGAGGAACATTCAGTACTTC.

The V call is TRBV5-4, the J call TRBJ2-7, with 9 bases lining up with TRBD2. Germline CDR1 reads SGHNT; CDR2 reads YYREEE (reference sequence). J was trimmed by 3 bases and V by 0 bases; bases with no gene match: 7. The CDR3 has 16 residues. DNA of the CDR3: TGTGCCAGCAGCTTGGCGTTTGGGACTAGCCTCTACGAGCAGTACTTC. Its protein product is CASSLAFGTSLYEQYF.

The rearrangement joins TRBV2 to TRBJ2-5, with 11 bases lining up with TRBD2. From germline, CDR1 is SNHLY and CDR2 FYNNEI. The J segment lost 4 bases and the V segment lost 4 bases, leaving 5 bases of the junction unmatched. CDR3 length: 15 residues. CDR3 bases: TGTGCCAGCAGTGGGACAGGACTAGCGGGAGAGACCCAGTACTTC. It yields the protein CASSGTGLAGETQYF.

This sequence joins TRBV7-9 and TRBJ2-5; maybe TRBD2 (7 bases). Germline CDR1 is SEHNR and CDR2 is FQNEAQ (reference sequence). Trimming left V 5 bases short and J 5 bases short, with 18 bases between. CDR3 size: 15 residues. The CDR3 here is CASSTTWGGGETQYF. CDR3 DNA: TGTGCCAGCAGCACCACCTGGGGAGGGGGGGAGACCCAGTACTTC.

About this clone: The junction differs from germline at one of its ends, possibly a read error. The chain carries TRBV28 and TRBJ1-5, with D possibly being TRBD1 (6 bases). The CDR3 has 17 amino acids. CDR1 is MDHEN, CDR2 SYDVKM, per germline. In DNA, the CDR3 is TGTGCCAGCAGTTTGGTAGGGGGGCGCGGGAGTTATCAGCCCCGGCATTTT. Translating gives CASSLVGGRGSYQPRHF.

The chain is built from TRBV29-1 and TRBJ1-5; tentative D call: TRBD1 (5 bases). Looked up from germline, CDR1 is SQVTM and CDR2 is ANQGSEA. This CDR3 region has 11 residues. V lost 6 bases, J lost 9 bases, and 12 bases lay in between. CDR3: CSVGTEGPQHF. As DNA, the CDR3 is TGCAGCGTGGGGACGGAGGGGCCCCAGCATTTT.

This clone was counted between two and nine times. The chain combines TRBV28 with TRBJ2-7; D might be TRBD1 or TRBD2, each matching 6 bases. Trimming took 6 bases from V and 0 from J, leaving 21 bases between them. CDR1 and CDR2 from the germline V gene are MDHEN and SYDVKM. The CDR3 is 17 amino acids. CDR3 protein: CASRLDGGTGYSYEQYF. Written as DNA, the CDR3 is TGTGCCAGCAGACTGGACGGGGGAACAGGGTACTCCTACGAGCAGTACTTC.

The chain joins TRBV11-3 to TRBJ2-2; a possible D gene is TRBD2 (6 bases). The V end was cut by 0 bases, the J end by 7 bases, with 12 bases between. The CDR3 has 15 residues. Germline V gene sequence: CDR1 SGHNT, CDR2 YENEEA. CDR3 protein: CASSLELAGIGELFF. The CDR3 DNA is TGTGCCAGCAGCTTAGAACTAGCCGGGATCGGGGAGCTGTTTTTT. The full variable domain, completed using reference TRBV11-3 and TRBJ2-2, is EAGVVQSPRYKIIEKKQPVAFWCNPISGHNTLYWYLQNLGQGPELLIRYENEEAVDDSQLPKDRFSAERLKGVDSTLKIQPAELGDSAVYLCASSLELAGIGELFFGEGSRLTVL.

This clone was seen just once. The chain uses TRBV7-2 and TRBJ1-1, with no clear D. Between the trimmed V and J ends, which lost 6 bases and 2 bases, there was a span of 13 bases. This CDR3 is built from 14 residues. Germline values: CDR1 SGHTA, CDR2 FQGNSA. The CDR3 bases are TGTGCCAGCAGATCTGGACGGGTTAACACTGAAGCTTTCTTT. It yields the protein CASRSGRVNTEAFF.